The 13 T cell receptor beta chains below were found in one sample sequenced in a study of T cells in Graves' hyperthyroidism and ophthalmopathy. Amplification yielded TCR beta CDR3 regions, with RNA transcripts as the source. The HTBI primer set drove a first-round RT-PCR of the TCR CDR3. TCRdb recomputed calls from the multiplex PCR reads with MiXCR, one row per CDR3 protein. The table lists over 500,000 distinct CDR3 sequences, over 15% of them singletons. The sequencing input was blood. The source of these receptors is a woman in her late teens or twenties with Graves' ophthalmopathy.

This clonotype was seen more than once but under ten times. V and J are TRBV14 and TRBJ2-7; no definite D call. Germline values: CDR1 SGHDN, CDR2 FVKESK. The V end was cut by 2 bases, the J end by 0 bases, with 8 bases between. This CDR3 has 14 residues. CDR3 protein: CASSQQGPSYEQYF. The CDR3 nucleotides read TGTGCCAGCAGCCAACAAGGACCCTCCTACGAGCAGTACTTC.

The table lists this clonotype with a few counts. The CDR3 nucleotides read TGTGCCAGCAGATCCACGACTAGCGGGAACCCTCCCTACAATGAGCAGTTCTTC. Protein: CASRSTTSGNPPYNEQFF. The V gene is TRBV27, the J gene TRBJ2-1; 11 bases map to TRBD2. V lost 6 bases, J lost 2 bases, and 12 bases stayed unmatched. Looked up from germline, CDR1 is MNHEY and CDR2 is SMNVEV (reference sequence). CDR3 length equals 18 residues.

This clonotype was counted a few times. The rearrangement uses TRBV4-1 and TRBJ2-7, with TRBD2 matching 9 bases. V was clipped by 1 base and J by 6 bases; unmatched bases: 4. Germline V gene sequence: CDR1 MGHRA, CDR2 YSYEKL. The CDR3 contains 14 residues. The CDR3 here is CASSQGLAGSEQYF. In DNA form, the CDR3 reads TGCGCCAGCAGCCAAGGGCTAGCGGGAAGCGAGCAGTACTTC.

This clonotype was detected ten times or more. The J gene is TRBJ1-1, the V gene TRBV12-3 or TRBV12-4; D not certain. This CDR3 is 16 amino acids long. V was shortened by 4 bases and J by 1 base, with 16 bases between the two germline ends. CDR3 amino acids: CASSSRKGRTNTEAFF. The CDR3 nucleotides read TGTGCCAGCAGTTCCCGGAAGGGCAGGACGAACACTGAAGCTTTCTTT.

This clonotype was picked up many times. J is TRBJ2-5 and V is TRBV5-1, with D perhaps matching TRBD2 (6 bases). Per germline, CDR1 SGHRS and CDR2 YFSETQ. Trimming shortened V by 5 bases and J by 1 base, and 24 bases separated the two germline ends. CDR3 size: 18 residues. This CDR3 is CASSIPVGTGYIQETQYF. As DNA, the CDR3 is TGCGCCAGCAGTATCCCGGTAGGGACTGGCTACATCCAAGAGACCCAGTACTTC.

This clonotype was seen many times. CDR3 coding DNA: TGTGCCAGCAGCTATAAGGGATGGGCCGGGGAGCTGTTTTTT. Protein product: CASSYKGWAGELFF. The rearrangement links TRBV5-8 to TRBJ2-2; D unresolved. From germline, CDR1 is SGHTS and CDR2 YDEGEE. Deletions cut 3 bases from V and 6 bases from J, with 12 bases between. The CDR3 is 14 amino acids.

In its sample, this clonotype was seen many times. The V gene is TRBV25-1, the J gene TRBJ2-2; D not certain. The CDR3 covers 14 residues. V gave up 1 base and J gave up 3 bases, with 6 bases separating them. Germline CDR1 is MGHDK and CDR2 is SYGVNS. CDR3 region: CASSEFTDTGELFF. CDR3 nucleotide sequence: TGTGCCAGCAGTGAATTCACGGACACCGGGGAGCTGTTTTTT.

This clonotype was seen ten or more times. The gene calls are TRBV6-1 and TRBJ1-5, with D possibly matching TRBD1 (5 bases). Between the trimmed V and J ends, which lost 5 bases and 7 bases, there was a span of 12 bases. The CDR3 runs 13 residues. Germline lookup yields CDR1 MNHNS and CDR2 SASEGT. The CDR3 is CASSSTEGQPQHF. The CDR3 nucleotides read TGTGCCAGCAGTTCGACAGAGGGGCAGCCCCAGCATTTT.

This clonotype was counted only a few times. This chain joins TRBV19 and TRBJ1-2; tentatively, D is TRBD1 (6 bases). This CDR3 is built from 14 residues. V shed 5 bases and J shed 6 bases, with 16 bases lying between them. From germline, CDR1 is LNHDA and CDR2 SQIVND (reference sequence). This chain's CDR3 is CASSFRKGGDGYTF. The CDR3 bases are TGTGCCAGTAGTTTCCGGAAAGGGGGGGATGGCTACACCTTC.

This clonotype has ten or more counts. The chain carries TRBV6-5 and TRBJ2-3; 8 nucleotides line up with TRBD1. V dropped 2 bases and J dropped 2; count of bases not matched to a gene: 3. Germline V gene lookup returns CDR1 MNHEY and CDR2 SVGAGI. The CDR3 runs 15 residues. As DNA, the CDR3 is TGTGCCAGCAGTTACGGGACAGGCCCCACAGATACGCAGTATTTT. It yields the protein CASSYGTGPTDTQYF.

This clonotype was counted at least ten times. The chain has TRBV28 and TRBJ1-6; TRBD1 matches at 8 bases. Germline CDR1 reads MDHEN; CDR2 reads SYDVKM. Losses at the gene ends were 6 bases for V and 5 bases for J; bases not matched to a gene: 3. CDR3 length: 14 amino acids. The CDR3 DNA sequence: TGTGCCAGCAGCAGGGGGCATAATAATTCACCCCTCCACTTT. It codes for CASSRGHNNSPLHF.

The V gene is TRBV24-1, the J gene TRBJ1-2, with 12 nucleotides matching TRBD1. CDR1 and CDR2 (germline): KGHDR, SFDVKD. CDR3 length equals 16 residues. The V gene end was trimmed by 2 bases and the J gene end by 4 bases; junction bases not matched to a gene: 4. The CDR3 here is CATSDWDRGRGYGYTF. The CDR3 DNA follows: TGTGCCACCAGTGATTGGGACAGGGGGCGAGGCTATGGCTACACCTTC.

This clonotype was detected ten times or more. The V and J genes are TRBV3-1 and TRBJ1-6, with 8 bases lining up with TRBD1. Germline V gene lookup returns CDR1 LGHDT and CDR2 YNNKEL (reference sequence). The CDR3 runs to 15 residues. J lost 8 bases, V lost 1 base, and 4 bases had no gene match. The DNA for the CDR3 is TGTGCCAGCAGCCAAGGTTCACAGGGGGATTCACCCCTCCACTTT. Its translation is CASSQGSQGDSPLHF.